The 16 T cell receptor beta chains below all came from one sample that was sequenced in a study of blood T cell repertoires in COVID-19. Using immunoSEQ multiplex PCR, the repertoire was profiled, and TCRdb retains in-frame clones only, with some absent. The sample includes around 180,000 clones, over 75% of them seen just once. The sample was peripheral blood. The receptors derive from a man in his fifties or sixties with acute or convalescent COVID-19.

The chain combines TRBV7-6 with TRBJ2-3; D unresolved. The CDR3 runs 15 residues. The ends were cut back, 2 bases at V and 0 bases at J, with 9 bases in the middle. Germline CDR1 is SGHVS and CDR2 is FNYEAQ. CDR3 loop: CASSLSRKSTDTQYF. The CDR3 nucleotides are TGTGCCAGCAGCTTAAGCAGGAAAAGCACAGATACGCAGTATTTT.

The J gene is TRBJ1-1, the V gene TRBV5-8; no reliable D call. The CDR3 has 13 residues. V was shortened by 4 bases and J by 5 bases, with 12 bases between the two germline ends. CDR1 is SGHTS, CDR2 YDEGEE, per germline. The CDR3 sequence: CASSPIGRTEAFF. In nucleotides, the CDR3 is TGTGCCAGCAGCCCCATAGGGAGGACTGAAGCTTTCTTT.

The V gene is TRBV5-6, the J gene TRBJ1-6; D ambiguous. V was clipped by 0 bases and J by 7 bases, with 11 bases between them. CDR1 and CDR2 from the germline V gene are SGHDT and YYEEEE. The CDR3 is made up of 15 amino acids. CDR3 DNA sequence: TGTGCCAGCAGCTTGGGGGAGAGCTTCAATTCACCCCTCCACTTT. Protein product: CASSLGESFNSPLHF.

This clone was detected only a few times. The V call is TRBV4-2, the J call TRBJ1-5; the match to TRBD1 covers 7 bases. The CDR3 sequence is 15 residues long. Germline V gives CDR1 LGHNA, CDR2 YNFKEQ. V shed 3 bases, J shed 6 bases, and the junction held 8 bases outside the gene matches. The DNA of the CDR3 is TGTGCCAGCAGCCAGACGGTCCAGGGGGGTCAGCCCCAGCATTTT. Amino acids: CASSQTVQGGQPQHF.

The V gene is TRBV19, the J gene TRBJ1-3, with D perhaps TRBD1 (5 bases). This CDR3 region has 14 residues. V was clipped by 5 bases and J by 0 bases, with 8 bases between them. Per germline, CDR1 LNHDA and CDR2 SQIVND (reference sequence). DNA of the CDR3: TGTGCCAGTAGTGGGGACTCCTCTGGAAACACCATATATTTT. Its translation: CASSGDSSGNTIYF.

V gene TRBV5-1 combines with J gene TRBJ2-7; weak D call: TRBD1 (6 bases). The CDR3 is 14 residues long. Germline CDR1 reads SGHRS; CDR2 reads YFSETQ. V lost 5 bases and J 1 base, leaving 13 bases between the germline ends. CDR3 DNA sequence: TGCGCCAGCAGATCGCCGGGACAATCCTACGAGCAGTACTTC. Amino acids: CASRSPGQSYEQYF.

The chain joins TRBV27 to TRBJ2-7, with 7 bases identical to TRBD2. Germline CDR1 and CDR2: MNHEY and SMNVEV (reference sequence). V dropped 7 bases and J dropped 0; count of bases not matched to a gene: 6. The CDR3 is made up of 14 amino acids. CDR3 coding DNA: TGTGCCAGCAACGTGGGAGGGCCCTCCTACGAGCAGTACTTC. Protein product: CASNVGGPSYEQYF.

This chain connects TRBV4-3 to TRBJ1-4; TRBD1 might be the D (6 bases). Deletions cut 5 bases from V and 5 bases from J, with 15 bases between. The CDR3 has 15 residues. From germline, CDR1 is LGHNA and CDR2 YSLEER. The CDR3, as DNA: TGCGCCAGCAGCGCCCGTCGACAGGAGAATGAAAAACTGTTTTTT. This gives the protein CASSARRQENEKLFF.

Here the CDR3 DNA reads TGTGCCAGCAGCTCGGGACAGGGTCTTGGCTACACCTTC. The encoded protein is CASSSGQGLGYTF. The rearrangement uses TRBV7-8 and TRBJ1-2, with TRBD1 identical over 9 bases. Germline assignment: CDR1 SGHVS and CDR2 FQNEAQ. With V trimmed by 4 bases and J by 7 bases, 4 bases remained unmatched. There are 13 residues in the CDR3.

V and J are TRBV9 and TRBJ2-2, with 9 bases identical to TRBD2. The J segment lost 4 bases and the V segment lost 2 bases, leaving 3 bases of the junction unmatched. The CDR3 is 15 amino acids. The germline gives CDR1 SGDLS, CDR2 YYNGEE. The CDR3 nucleotides read TGTGCCAGCAGCGTGTTAGCGGGGGCCACCGGGGAGCTGTTTTTT. As protein: CASSVLAGATGELFF.

Concerning this clone itself: The junction shows a germline mismatch at one end, possibly a read error. The rearrangement uses TRBV7-7 and TRBJ2-1, with TRBD1 matching over 11 bases. CDR1 is SSHAT, CDR2 FNYEAQ, per germline (reference sequence). The CDR3 is 15 amino acids. This CDR3 is CASSLGQGAYNEQFF. The CDR3 DNA follows: TGTGCTAGCAGCCTTGGACAGGGGGCTTACAATGAGCAGTTCTTC. The entire variable domain, with the rest obtained from reference TRBV7-7 and TRBJ2-1, is as follows: GAGVSQSPRYKVTKRGQDVTLRCDPISSHATLYWYQQALGQGPEFLTYFNYEAQPDKSGLPSDRFSAERPEGSISTLTIQRTEQRDSAMYRCASSLGQGAYNEQFFGPGTRLTVL.

The chain combines TRBV5-6 with TRBJ2-7; D call uncertain. V was clipped by 0 bases and J by 2 bases, with 9 bases between them. The CDR3 has 14 residues. Germline values: CDR1 SGHDT, CDR2 YYEEEE. The CDR3 DNA sequence: TGTGCCAGCAGCTTGGGCGCGGCTCCCTACGAGCAGTACTTC. This encodes CASSLGAAPYEQYF.

The gene calls are TRBV12-3 or TRBV12-4 and TRBJ2-4; no clear D gene. The CDR3 runs 12 residues. V was shortened by 3 bases and J by 3 bases, with 3 bases between the two germline ends. The CDR3 sequence: CASSFSKNIQYF. The CDR3 coding sequence is TGTGCCAGCAGTTTTAGCAAAAACATTCAGTACTTC.

The rearrangement uses TRBV23-1 and TRBJ1-5, with D possibly matching TRBD1 (6 bases). TRBV23-1 qualifies as an ORF whose function is uncertain. The CDR3 has 13 residues. With 6 bases removed from V and 5 bases from J, the gap between germline ends came to 11 bases. The CDR3 DNA reads TGCGCCAGCAGGAAACAGGGCTATCAGCCCCAGCATTTT. It yields the protein CASRKQGYQPQHF.

V is TRBV9 and J is TRBJ1-5, with D maybe TRBD1 (5 bases). The CDR3 spans 13 residues. The ends were cut back, 8 bases at V and 10 bases at J, with 19 bases in the middle. Germline V gene data show CDR1 as SGDLS and CDR2 as YYNGEE. In DNA, the CDR3 is TGTGCCAGGGGGGGAGGGCGGAAGTGCCCCCAGCATTTT. The encoded protein is CARGGGRKCPQHF.

The chain has TRBV12-3 or TRBV12-4 and TRBJ2-7; D is unresolved. The V end was cut by 6 bases, the J end by 0 bases, with 6 bases between. The CDR3 is 12 amino acids. CDR3 nucleotides: TGTGCCAGCAGAGGAGTCTCCTACGAGCAGTACTTC. Translated, it gives CASRGVSYEQYF.